This entry lists 32 T cell receptor beta chains sequenced from one sample in a study of T cells in Graves' hyperthyroidism and ophthalmopathy. RNA transcripts gave rise to amplified TCR beta CDR3 regions. Using the HTBI primer set, a first-round RT-PCR was run on the TCR CDR3. TCRdb passed the multiplex PCR reads through MiXCR, listing each CDR3 protein once. Of 600,000 or so distinct CDR3 sequences listed, roughly 50% were seen once; the top ten hold approximately 8.2%. The source material was peripheral blood or thyroid tissue (not recorded which). Source of these receptors: a woman aged 18-29 years with Graves' hyperthyroidism.

A few counts support this clonotype. The chain has TRBV7-3 and TRBJ2-7; D could derive from TRBD1 or TRBD2 (5 bases each). Germline CDR1 SGHTA, CDR2 FQGTGA. Trimming shortened V by 5 bases and J by 2 bases, and 13 bases separated the two germline ends. The CDR3 covers 14 residues. CDR3 sequence (DNA): TGTGCCAGCAGCAGAGGGACGGCCGCCTACGAGCAGTACTTC. Amino acid sequence: CASSRGTAAYEQYF.

The chain carries TRBV19 and TRBJ1-1; 9 bases match TRBD1. The V gene end was trimmed by 8 bases and the J gene end by 10 bases; junction bases not matched to a gene: 11. Germline-derived CDR1 and CDR2 are LNHDA and SQIVND (reference sequence). This CDR3 has 13 residues. CDR3 loop: CASGTPGTGTAFF. In DNA form, the CDR3 reads TGTGCCAGTGGTACGCCAGGGACAGGGACAGCTTTCTTT.

To note about this clonotype: One end of the junction is discordant with germline, which a read error may explain. The CDR3 coding sequence is TGTGCCAGCATGAAAGGGGTGAACACTGAAGCTTTC. This translates into CASMKGVNTEAF. The chain carries TRBV2 and TRBJ2-7; weak D call: TRBD1 (5 bases). The CDR3 consists of 12 residues. Germline assignment: CDR1 SNHLY and CDR2 FYNNEI.

The V call is TRBV7-6, the J call TRBJ2-7; possibly TRBD1 for D (6 bases). Trimming took off 5 bases at V and 5 bases at J, with 16 bases between the two ends. The CDR3 is made up of 14 amino acids. The germline V gene has CDR1 SGHVS and CDR2 FNYEAQ. CDR3 sequence: CASSQERDTDEQYF. DNA of the CDR3: TGTGCCAGCAGCCAAGAAAGGGACACGGACGAGCAGTACTTC.

The J gene is TRBJ2-5, the V gene TRBV6-1; 7 bases line up with TRBD2. Looked up from germline, CDR1 is MNHNS and CDR2 is SASEGT. V lost 6 bases, J lost 5 bases, and 15 bases stayed unmatched. The CDR3 is 16 residues long. The CDR3 protein is CASSQGGSLRGETQYF. In DNA form, the CDR3 reads TGTGCCAGCAGCCAAGGTGGCAGCCTGCGGGGGGAGACCCAGTACTTC.

As concerns this clonotype: One junction end disagrees with the germline gene, perhaps due to a read error. J is TRBJ1-3 and V is TRBV10-3; D is ambiguous. Germline V gene lookup returns CDR1 ENHRY and CDR2 SYGVKD. There are 16 residues in the CDR3. The DNA for the CDR3 is TGTGCCATCAGTGAGTCTCTGGGTTACTCTGGAAACACCACATATTTT. It codes for CAISESLGYSGNTTYF.

This clonotype was observed at least ten times. The V call is TRBV19, the J call TRBJ1-5; D gene unclear. V gave up 5 bases and J gave up 11 bases, with 13 bases separating them. This CDR3 spans 12 amino acids. CDR1 and CDR2 (germline): LNHDA, SQIVND (reference sequence). The CDR3 is CASSAATKSQHF. As DNA, the CDR3 is TGTGCCAGTAGTGCAGCAACCAAATCCCAGCATTTT.

This clonotype has just a few counts. J is TRBJ2-7 and V is TRBV20-1; D call uncertain. There are 9 residues in the CDR3. V shed 0 bases and J shed 7 bases, with 1 base lying between them. Germline CDR1 DFQATT, CDR2 SNEGSKA (reference sequence). The CDR3 loop reads CSARDEQYF. DNA for the CDR3: TGCAGTGCTAGAGATGAGCAGTACTTC.

Points on this clonotype: The junction does not match germline at one end; this may be a read error. The chain couples TRBV6-1 to TRBJ2-5, with D tentatively TRBD1 (6 bases). CDR1 is MNHNS, CDR2 SASEGT, per germline. The CDR3 has 13 residues. CDR3 in DNA: TGTGCCAGCAGTGAAGACAGGGAAGAGGCCCAGTACTTC. Translating it yields CASSEDREEAQYF.

Notes on this clonotype: The junction departs from the called germline gene at one end, perhaps through a read error. The gene calls are TRBV7-3 and TRBJ1-1; D not resolved. The CDR3 loop spans 15 amino acids. CDR1 is SGHTA, CDR2 FQGTGA, per germline. The CDR3 sequence: CASSQLEGRDTEAFF. In nucleotides, the CDR3 is TGCGCCAGCAGCCAACTGGAAGGCCGGGACACTGAAGCTTTCTTT.

The V and J genes are TRBV2 and TRBJ1-3, with a weak D call TRBD1 (6 bases). The V end was cut by 1 base, the J end by 6 bases, with 16 bases between. The CDR3 covers 16 residues. Looked up from germline, CDR1 is SNHLY and CDR2 is FYNNEI. CDR3: CASSEGPGQLENTIYF. Written as DNA, the CDR3 is TGTGCCAGCAGTGAAGGCCCTGGACAGCTGGAAAACACCATATATTTT.

Remarks on this clonotype: One end of the junction is discordant with germline, which a read error may explain. V usage is TRBV5-6 and J usage is TRBJ2-2; 8 nucleotides line up with TRBD2. This CDR3 has 17 residues. Germline CDR1 SGHDT, CDR2 YYEEEE. CDR3 sequence (DNA): TGCGCCAGCAGCCAAGAGTCTAGCGGGTACCTCACCGGGGAGCTGTTTTTT. It codes for CASSQESSGYLTGELFF.

This clonotype was found many times. The chain is built from TRBV15 and TRBJ1-5; the D is unclear. The germline CDR1 and CDR2 sequences are LNHNV and YYDKDF (reference sequence). V shed 2 bases and J shed 2 bases, with 16 bases lying between them. The CDR3 spans 17 residues. The DNA of the CDR3 is TGTGCCACCAGCAGAAACAAGGTAGCGGACGGCAATCAGCCCCAGCATTTT. It specifies CATSRNKVADGNQPQHF.

This clonotype was detected a few times. A far larger clone is one nucleotide away, so this likely arose from a read error. V and J are TRBV11-3 and TRBJ1-1; D is unclear. The V gene lost 2 bases and the J gene lost 4 bases, with 5 bases spanning the gap. The germline V gene encodes CDR1 SGHNT and CDR2 YENEEA. The CDR3 runs 12 residues. The CDR3 nucleotides are TGTGCCAGCAGCTTAATCGGCACTGAAGCTTTCTTT. It specifies CASSLIGTEAFF.

The rearrangement joins TRBV10-3 to TRBJ1-5; the D is unclear. Trimming removed 6 bases at V and 7 bases at J, with 10 bases between. The CDR3 covers 12 residues. Germline CDR1 reads ENHRY; CDR2 reads SYGVKD. CDR3 in DNA: TGTGCCATCAGCCCCCTCGGGCAGCCCCAGCATTTT. This gives the protein CAISPLGQPQHF.

On this clonotype: A read error may be the cause here, since a much bigger clone is one base away. As the CDR3 is not closed by the conserved phenylalanine or tryptophan, this likely results from a read error. CDR3 bases: TGTGCCAGCAGAGACGACAGGGATGGCTACACCTGC. Encoded protein: CASRDDRDGYTC. The rearrangement links TRBV2 to TRBJ1-2; 7 bases are shared with TRBD1. V lost 6 bases and J lost 6; bases outside the gene matches: 4. The CDR3 is made up of 12 amino acids. Germline CDR1 is SNHLY and CDR2 is FYNNEI.

The rearrangement links TRBV29-1 to TRBJ1-5; 8 nucleotides line up with TRBD1. Germline CDR1 reads SQVTM; CDR2 reads ANQGSEA. There are 16 residues in the CDR3. CDR3 nucleotide sequence: TGCAGTGCTGGGGACCGGGACAGGTTTAGCAATCAGCCCCAGCATTTT. Its protein product is CSAGDRDRFSNQPQHF. Full variable domain (rest looked up from reference TRBV29-1 and TRBJ1-5): SAVISQKPSRDICQRGTSLTIQCQVDSQVTMMFWYRQQPGQSLTLIATANQGSEATYESGFVIDKFPISRPNLTFSTLTVSNMSPEDSSIYLCSAGDRDRFSNQPQHFGDGTRLSIL.

The CDR3 coding sequence is TGTGCCACCAGTGATTTCGCGGGAGAGGGGACCCAGTACTTC. Protein: CATSDFAGEGTQYF. The chain has TRBV24-1 and TRBJ2-5, with 7 bases fitting TRBD2. Germline V gene sequence: CDR1 KGHDR, CDR2 SFDVKD. CDR3 length: 14 amino acids. J was trimmed by 7 bases and V by 1 base; bases with no gene match: 5.

The chain has TRBV9 and TRBJ1-4, with a weak D call TRBD1 (5 bases). The V end lost 4 bases, the J end lost 5 bases, and 21 bases lay between the germline ends. The germline CDR1 and CDR2 sequences are SGDLS and YYNGEE. CDR3 length equals 17 residues. DNA for the CDR3: TGTGCCAGCAGCTCGATCTTCACAGGAGGGAGCAATGAAAAACTGTTTTTT. This gives the protein CASSSIFTGGSNEKLFF.

As concerns this clonotype: This may be a read error: a much more frequent sequence differs by one nucleotide. The chain links TRBV29-1 to TRBJ1-4, with D maybe TRBD1 (6 bases). Germline CDR1 is SQVTM and CDR2 is ANQGSEA. V lost 5 bases and J lost 7, with 14 bases in between. The CDR3 runs 13 residues. In DNA, the CDR3 is TGCAGCGTTCTCGGGGGCGGTAGTGAAAAACTGTTTTTT. Translating gives CSVLGGGSEKLFF.

Details on this clonotype: A single base separates this from a much larger clone, so it may be a read error. Since no conserved phenylalanine or tryptophan closes the CDR3, a read error is the likely cause. The chain is built from TRBV9 and TRBJ1-1; no firm D call. The V gene's germline CDR1 is SGDLS and CDR2 YYNGEE. This CDR3 has 13 amino acids. The CDR3 is CASSGDGRTEAFL. The CDR3 nucleotides read TGCGCCAGCAGCGGCGACGGGAGGACTGAAGCTTTCCTT.

The gene calls are TRBV7-9 and TRBJ2-7, with 8 bases identical to TRBD2. The germline V gene has CDR1 SEHNR and CDR2 FQNEAQ (reference sequence). The junction had 11 bases not matched to a gene; V was cut back by 5 bases and J by 5 bases. CDR3 length equals 15 residues. The CDR3 nucleotides read TGTGCCAGCAGCGCCCCTAACAGCGGGAGCCACGAGCAGTACTTC. Residues: CASSAPNSGSHEQYF.

This clonotype appeared many times. The chain carries TRBV7-2 and TRBJ1-3; D is unclear. Germline V lookup: CDR1 SGHTA, CDR2 FQGNSA. This CDR3 is built from 13 residues. V was shortened by 7 bases and J by 0 bases, with 7 bases between the two germline ends. CDR3 sequence (DNA): TGTGCCAGCATGGGAGACTCTGGAAACACCATATATTTT. Translating gives CASMGDSGNTIYF.

Many counts were recorded for this clonotype. This chain joins TRBV19 and TRBJ2-5; TRBD1 is a possible D gene (5 bases). Germline V lookup: CDR1 LNHDA, CDR2 SQIVND (reference sequence). Trimming took off 7 bases at V and 4 bases at J, with 13 bases between the two ends. This CDR3 region has 13 residues. The CDR3 DNA sequence: TGTGCCAGTATGGGCAGGGTAGGAGAGACCCAGTACTTC. Its translation: CASMGRVGETQYF.

The rearrangement uses TRBV2 and TRBJ1-5, with TRBD1 as a possible D gene (5 bases). Germline V CDR1 and CDR2: SNHLY, FYNNEI. V was clipped by 4 bases and J by 11 bases, with 15 bases between them. The CDR3 covers 13 residues. CDR3 loop: CASSVRGRSAQHF. The CDR3 region has the DNA TGTGCCAGCAGTGTTCGGGGCAGATCAGCCCAGCATTTT.

Ten or more counts support this clonotype. The chain is built from TRBV15 and TRBJ1-1; the match to TRBD1 covers 11 bases. The CDR3 covers 14 residues. Germline V gives CDR1 LNHNV, CDR2 YYDKDF (reference sequence). V shed 1 base and J 8 bases; nucleotides not matched to a gene: 3. The CDR3 is CATSRGRDRGEAFF. The CDR3 coding sequence is TGTGCCACCAGCAGAGGTCGGGACAGGGGGGAAGCTTTCTTT.

The chain recombines TRBV14 with TRBJ2-7; the D gene is possibly TRBD1 (6 bases). The V end lost 0 bases, the J end lost 8 bases, and 8 bases lay between the germline ends. Looked up from germline, CDR1 is SGHDN and CDR2 is FVKESK. The CDR3 is 12 residues long. For the CDR3, the DNA is TGTGCCAGCAGCCAAGATCGGGACAAGCAGTACTTC. Protein: CASSQDRDKQYF.

The chain recombines TRBV25-1 with TRBJ1-3; D call uncertain. V was trimmed by 8 bases and J by 2 bases, leaving 19 bases between them. There are 16 residues in the CDR3. Germline V gene sequence: CDR1 MGHDK, CDR2 SYGVNS. CDR3 protein: CASVDLFGEAGNTIYF. The DNA for the CDR3 is TGTGCCAGCGTTGATCTTTTTGGGGAAGCTGGAAACACCATATATTTT.

The V gene is TRBV9, the J gene TRBJ2-5; 8 bases agree with TRBD2. The CDR3 totals 16 residues. The V and J ends lost 4 bases and 1 base, in that order; junction bases with no gene match: 9. Germline assignment: CDR1 SGDLS and CDR2 YYNGEE. Here the CDR3 reads CASSRIAGSSQETQYF. The CDR3 DNA reads as TGTGCCAGCAGCCGGATAGCGGGATCCTCCCAAGAGACCCAGTACTTC. The full variable domain, its missing parts supplied by reference TRBV9 and TRBJ2-5, is DSGVTQTPKHLITATGQRVTLRCSPRSGDLSVYWYQQSLDQGLQFLIQYYNGEERAKGNILERFSAQQFPDLHSELNLSSLELGDSALYFCASSRIAGSSQETQYFGPGTRLLVL.

This clonotype appeared a few times. The genes are TRBV19 and TRBJ2-5; 13 bases line up with TRBD2. The CDR3 is 16 residues long. Germline V gives CDR1 LNHDA, CDR2 SQIVND (reference sequence). V dropped 3 bases and J dropped 0; count of bases not matched to a gene: 1. CDR3 loop: CASSMGTSGNQETQYF. Written as DNA, the CDR3 is TGTGCCAGTAGTATGGGGACTAGCGGGAACCAAGAGACCCAGTACTTC.

V gene TRBV7-2 combines with J gene TRBJ1-2, with D perhaps TRBD1 (6 bases). The CDR3 runs 15 residues. Trimming shortened V by 0 bases and J by 1 base, and 9 bases separated the two germline ends. Per germline, CDR1 SGHTA and CDR2 FQGNSA. Written as DNA, the CDR3 is TGTGCCAGCAGCTTAGCAACAGGGAGTAACTATGGCTACACCTTC. The encoded protein is CASSLATGSNYGYTF.

Ten or more counts support this clonotype. For the CDR3, the DNA is TGTGCCATCTCAAGCTCCTACGAGCAGTACTTC. Amino acids: CAISSSYEQYF. The chain carries TRBV10-3 and TRBJ2-7; D ambiguous. Trimming took 8 bases from V and 0 from J, leaving 5 bases between them. This CDR3 has 11 amino acids. CDR1 is ENHRY and CDR2 is SYGVKD in the germline V gene.